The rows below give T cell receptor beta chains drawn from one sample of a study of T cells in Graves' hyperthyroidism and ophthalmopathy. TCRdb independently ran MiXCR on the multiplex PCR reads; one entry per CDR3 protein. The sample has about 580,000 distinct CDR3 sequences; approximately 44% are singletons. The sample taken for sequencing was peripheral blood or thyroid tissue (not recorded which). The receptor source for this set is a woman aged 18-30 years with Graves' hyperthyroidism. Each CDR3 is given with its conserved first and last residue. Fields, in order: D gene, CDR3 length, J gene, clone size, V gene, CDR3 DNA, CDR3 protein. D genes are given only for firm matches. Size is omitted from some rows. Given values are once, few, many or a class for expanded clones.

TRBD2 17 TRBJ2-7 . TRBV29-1 TGCAGCGTGAGTGGACTAGCGGGAGGGATGAGCTCCTACGAGCAGTACTTC CSVSGLAGGMSSYEQYF
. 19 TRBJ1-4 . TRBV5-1 TGCGCCAGCAGCCCCTTGAAGAAGGCAGGTGGGCCTCCTAATGAAAAACTGTTTTTT CASSPLKKAGGPPNEKLFF
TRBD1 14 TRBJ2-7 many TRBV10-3 TGTGCCATCACCGACAGGGTGCCGTCCTACGAGCAGTACTTC CAITDRVPSYEQYF
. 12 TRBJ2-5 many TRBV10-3 TGTGCCATCAGTGATTTTGAAGAGACCCAGTACTTC CAISDFEETQYF
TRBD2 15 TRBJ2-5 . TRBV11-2 TGTGCCAGCAGCTTAGGAGGACTAGCGGGAGAGACCCAGTACTTC CASSLGGLAGETQYF
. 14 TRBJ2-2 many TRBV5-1 TGCGCCAGCAGTCATGGACAGAACACCGGGGAGCTGTTTTTT CASSHGQNTGELFF
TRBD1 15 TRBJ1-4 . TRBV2 TGTGCCAGCAGTAGGGGGCAATCGACTAATGAAAAACTGTTTTTT CASSRGQSTNEKLFF
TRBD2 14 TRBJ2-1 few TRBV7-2 TGTGCCAGCAGCTCCCAGCTGTCGGGGGGTGAGCAGTTCTTC CASSSQLSGGEQFF
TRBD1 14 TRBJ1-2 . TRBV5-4 TGTGCCAGCCTACGACAGGGGGAAAACTATGGCTACACCTTC CASLRQGENYGYTF
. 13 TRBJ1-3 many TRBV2 TGTGCCAGTGGGGATTTTATGGGAAACACCATATATTTT CASGDFMGNTIYF
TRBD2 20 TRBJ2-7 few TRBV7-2 TGTGCCAGCAGCTTAGGGGGGGGCTGGACTAGCGGGAGGGCCCGTCGAGAGCAGTACTTC CASSLGGGWTSGRARREQYF
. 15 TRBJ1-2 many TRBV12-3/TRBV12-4 TGTGCCAGCAGTTTACCCAGGGGTAAACTCCGTGGCTACACCTTC CASSLPRGKLRGYTF
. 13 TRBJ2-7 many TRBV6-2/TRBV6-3 TGTGCCAGCAGTCGCTTCCACGGCTACGAGCAGTACTTC CASSRFHGYEQYF
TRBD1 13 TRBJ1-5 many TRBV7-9 TGTGCCAGCAGCTCGGACAGGGTTCAGCCCCAGCATTTT CASSSDRVQPQHF
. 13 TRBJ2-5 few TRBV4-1 TGCGCCAGCAGCCAAGATTTTAGAGAGACCCAGTACTTC CASSQDFRETQYF
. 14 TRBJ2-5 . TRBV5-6 TGTGCCAGCTCACCCCCGGAGGCCACAGATACGCAGTACTTC CASSPPEATDTQYF
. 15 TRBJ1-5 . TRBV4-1 TGCGCCAGCAGCCAATTTTCGCTAGGCAATCAGCCCCAGCATTTT CASSQFSLGNQPQHF
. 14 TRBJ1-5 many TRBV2 TGTGCCAGCAGTGTGTGGTCAGGCAATCAGCCCCAGCATTTT CASSVWSGNQPQHF
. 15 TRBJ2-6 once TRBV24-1 TGTGCCACCAGTGATTTGCGGCAGGGGGCCAACGTCCTGACTTTC CATSDLRQGANVLTF
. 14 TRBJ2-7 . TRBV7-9 TGTGCCAGCAGCTTAGGGTACGGCTCCTACGAGCAGTACTTC CASSLGYGSYEQYF
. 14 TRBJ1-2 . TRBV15 TGTGCCACCAGCCGAGGCCCGCTAAAGGGGATCTACACCTTC CATSRGPLKGIYTF
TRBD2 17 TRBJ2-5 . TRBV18 TGTGCCAGCTCACCACTTAGTTCCGGACTAGCGGAAGAGACCCAGTACTTC CASSPLSSGLAEETQYF
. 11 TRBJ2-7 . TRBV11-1 TGTGCCAGCCAGGGGACCGGGGAGCTGTACTTC CASQGTGELYF
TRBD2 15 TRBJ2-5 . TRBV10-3 TGTGCCATCAGTGAGAGTAGCGGGATGAGAGAGACCCAGTACTTC CAISESSGMRETQYF
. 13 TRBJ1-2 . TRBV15 TGTGCCACCAATACGCCCGACAGCTATGGCTACACCTTC CATNTPDSYGYTF
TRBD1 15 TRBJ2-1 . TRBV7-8 TGTGCCAGCAGCTTCGGACAGGGGGGCTACAATGAGCAGTTCTTC CASSFGQGGYNEQFF